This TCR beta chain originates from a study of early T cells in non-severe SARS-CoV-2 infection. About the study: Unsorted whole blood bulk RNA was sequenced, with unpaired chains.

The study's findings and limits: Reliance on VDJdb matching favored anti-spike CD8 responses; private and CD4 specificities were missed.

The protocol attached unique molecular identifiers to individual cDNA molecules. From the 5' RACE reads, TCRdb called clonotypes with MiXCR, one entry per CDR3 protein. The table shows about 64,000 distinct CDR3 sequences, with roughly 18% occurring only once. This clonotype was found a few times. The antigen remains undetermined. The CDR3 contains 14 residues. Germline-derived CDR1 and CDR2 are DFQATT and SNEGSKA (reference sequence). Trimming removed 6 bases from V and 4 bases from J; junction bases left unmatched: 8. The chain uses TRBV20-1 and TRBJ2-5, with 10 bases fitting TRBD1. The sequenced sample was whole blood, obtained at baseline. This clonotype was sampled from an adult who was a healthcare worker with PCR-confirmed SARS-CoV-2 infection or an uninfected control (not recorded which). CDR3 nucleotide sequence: TGCAGTGCGCCTGGGACAGGGGTTTTAGAGACCCAGTACTTC. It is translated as CSAPGTGVLETQYF.